Listed below are T cell receptor beta chains from one sample, sequenced in a study of blood T cell repertoires in COVID-19. Here immunoSEQ multiplex PCR was the method, and the copy in TCRdb shows in-frame clones only, minus some. The table includes 25,000 to 30,000 clones, around 91% detected once. Material: peripheral blood. These receptor sequences come from a man in his 60s with acute or convalescent COVID-19. The CDR3 runs from the conserved cysteine through the conserved F or W. A D gene is named only where the DNA matches it firmly. Clone size, where shown, is once, few, many, or a class for clones that have expanded.

V,D,size,J,CDR3,DNA
TRBV7-9,TRBD2,NA,TRBJ2-7,CASSRAGDDYEQYF,TGTGCCAGCAGTAGAGCGGGAGACGACTACGAGCAGTACTTC
TRBV5-8,NA,NA,TRBJ1-1,CASSPGTYGTEAFF,TGTGCCAGCAGCCCCGGGACATACGGCACTGAAGCTTTCTTT
TRBV4-2,TRBD1,NA,TRBJ1-6,CASSQVQGGGSPLHF,TGTGCCAGCAGCCAAGTACAGGGGGGGGGTTCACCCCTCCACTTT
TRBV2,NA,NA,TRBJ2-2,CASSFLGNTGELFF,TGTGCCAGCAGTTTCCTTGGCAACACCGGGGAGCTGTTTTTT
TRBV6-1,TRBD1,NA,TRBJ1-5,CASSDLGTGGIVRNQPQHF,TGTGCCAGCAGTGACTTAGGGACAGGGGGCATTGTACGCAATCAGCCCCAGCATTTT
TRBV28,NA,NA,TRBJ2-2,CASRSAGTNTGELFF,TGTGCCAGCAGGTCTGCGGGAACTAACACCGGGGAGCTGTTTTTT
TRBV28,TRBD1,NA,TRBJ1-3,CASQTGGTGNTIYF,TGTGCCAGCCAAACAGGGGGAACTGGAAACACCATATATTTT
TRBV4-1,NA,NA,TRBJ1-6,CASSQEIQGETYNSPLHF,TGCGCCAGCAGCCAAGAGATCCAGGGTGAGACCTATAATTCACCCCTCCACTTT
TRBV5-1,TRBD1,NA,TRBJ1-1,CASSPGQVGATEAFF,TGCGCCAGCAGCCCCGGACAGGTGGGAGCTACTGAAGCTTTCTTT
TRBV5-1,TRBD2,NA,TRBJ2-3,CASSLGGLEADTQYF,TGCGCCAGCAGCTTGGGTGGACTAGAGGCAGATACGCAGTATTTT
TRBV11-2,TRBD1,NA,TRBJ1-4,CASSSAGRGEEKLFF,TGTGCCAGCAGTTCGGCTGGCAGGGGGGAGGAAAAACTGTTTTTT
TRBV11-2,TRBD1,NA,TRBJ1-1,CASSLTSIGTGEAFF,TGTGCCAGCAGCCTGACGAGTATCGGGACAGGTGAAGCTTTCTTT
TRBV3-1/TRBV3-2,NA,once,TRBJ2-6,CASSQAHISSGANVLTF,TGTGCCAGCAGCCAAGCCCATATTAGCTCTGGGGCCAACGTCCTGACTTTC
TRBV19,NA,NA,TRBJ1-5,CASSTNGRDGQPQHF,TGTGCCAGTAGTACTAACGGCAGGGATGGTCAGCCCCAGCATTTT
TRBV19,NA,NA,TRBJ1-6,CASSRGGAVPTSSYNSPLHF,TGTGCCAGTAGTAGAGGTGGCGCGGTACCGACGAGCTCCTATAATTCACCCCTCCACTTT
TRBV19,TRBD1,NA,TRBJ1-2,CASSIEGTGIPNGYTF,TGTGCCAGTAGTATAGAAGGGACAGGAATTCCCAATGGCTACACCTTC
TRBV2,TRBD2,NA,TRBJ2-1,CARGTSGEQFF,TGTGCCAGAGGGACTAGCGGCGAGCAGTTCTTC
TRBV14,NA,NA,TRBJ1-2,CASSPDRNYGYTF,TGTGCCAGCAGCCCCGACAGAAACTATGGCTACACCTTC
TRBV11-2,NA,NA,TRBJ2-1,CASSPQQGGDEQFF,TGTGCCAGCAGCCCCCAACAGGGGGGGGATGAGCAGTTCTTC
TRBV10-3,NA,NA,TRBJ1-1,CASRGGAGAMNTEAFF,TGTGCCTCCCGTGGGGGGGCAGGAGCCATGAACACTGAAGCTTTCTTT
TRBV6-1,TRBD1,NA,TRBJ2-1,CASLQGSPSYNEQFF,TGTGCCAGCCTACAGGGGTCTCCTTCCTACAATGAGCAGTTCTTC
TRBV7-9,NA,NA,TRBJ1-1,CASSSRTANTEAFF,TGTGCCAGCAGCTCCCGGACAGCGAACACTGAAGCTTTCTTT
TRBV19,NA,NA,TRBJ1-6,CASSGAGHKHLHF,TGTGCCAGTAGCGGGGCGGGGCATAAGCACCTCCACTTT
TRBV28,TRBD1,once,TRBJ1-6,CASSGQGVINSPLHF,TGTGCCAGCAGTGGACAGGGAGTAATTAATTCACCCCTCCACTTT
TRBV28,TRBD1,once,TRBJ1-1,CASGNRQGAGEAFF,TGTGCCAGTGGGAATAGACAGGGGGCGGGTGAAGCTTTCTTT
TRBV11-2,NA,NA,TRBJ1-6,CASSPGVGSPLHF,TGTGCCAGCAGCCCAGGGGTAGGATCACCCCTCCACTTT
TRBV5-8,NA,NA,TRBJ1-5,CASGGGGDQPQHF,TGTGCCAGTGGCGGGGGAGGGGATCAGCCCCAGCATTTT
TRBV10-3,TRBD1,NA,TRBJ1-4,CAISVGTGLANEKLFF,TGTGCCATCAGTGTAGGGACAGGGTTGGCTAATGAAAAACTGTTTTTT
TRBV5-4,NA,NA,TRBJ2-3,CASSLAGIGDTQYF,TGTGCCAGCAGCTTGGCGGGTATTGGAGATACGCAGTATTTT
TRBV19,TRBD2,NA,TRBJ2-7,CASSPREIAGIYEQYF,TGTGCCAGTAGTCCCCGCGAGATAGCGGGAATCTACGAGCAGTACTTC
TRBV10-2,TRBD1,few,TRBJ1-2,CASSEDRGNYGYTF,TGCGCCAGCAGTGAGGACAGGGGTAACTATGGCTACACCTTC
TRBV5-4,NA,NA,TRBJ2-3,CASSPLASLHTDTQYF,TGTGCCAGCAGCCCGTTGGCTAGCCTACACACAGATACGCAGTATTTT
TRBV28,NA,NA,TRBJ2-3,CASSFHTYTDTQYF,TGTGCCAGCAGTTTCCACACATACACAGATACGCAGTATTTT
TRBV6-6,TRBD1,NA,TRBJ1-2,CASIARGRVDGYTF,TGTGCCAGCATAGCCAGGGGGCGCGTCGATGGCTACACCTTC
TRBV27,NA,NA,TRBJ1-1,CASSLGSQSNTEAFF,TGTGCCAGCAGTTTAGGGAGTCAGAGTAACACTGAAGCTTTCTTT